Listed below are T cell receptor gamma chains from one sample, sequenced in a study of intestinal T cells in coeliac disease. TCRdb reprocessed the multiplex PCR reads using CATT. Among approximately 300 gamma-chain clones listed, 56% were seen once. The specimen was a duodenal biopsy. The receptors were gathered from a human donor who served as a control with a normal duodenal biopsy, not a healthy volunteer. CDR3s include the opening cysteine and the closing phenylalanine or tryptophan. Clone size is not always given. Where it is, it says once, few, many or a class for expanded clones.

>TRGJ1/TRGJ2|-|TRGV2
TGTGCCACCTGGGACGGGCCGGACGGCTATTATAAGAAACTCTTT
CATWDGPDGYYKKLF
>TRGJ1/TRGJ2|-|TRGV5
TGTGCCACCTGGGACAGGCTGCCCTGGGGTTATAAGAAACTCTTT
CATWDRLPWGYKKLF
>TRGJ1/TRGJ2|large|TRGV4
TGTGCCACCTGCGAATACTCCTATTGGAAGAAACTCTTT
CATCEYSYWKKLF
>TRGJ1/TRGJ2|-|TRGV8
TGTGCCACCTGGCATTATTCGTATAAGAAACTCTTT
CATWHYSYKKLF
>TRGJ1/TRGJ2|-|TRGV9
TGTGCCTGTCGGGAGTATTCGAGAAAACTCTTT
CACREYSRKLF
>TRGJ1/TRGJ2|-|TRGV8
TGTGCCACCTGGGATCCTCCACCCCATTCGAATTATTATAAGAAACTCTTT
CATWDPPPHSNYYKKLF
>TRGJP2|-|TRGV11
TGTGCCTGCTGGATAGGCACTAATGGTGATTGGATCAAGACGTTT
CACWIGTNGDWIKTF
>TRGJ1/TRGJ2|-|TRGV9
TGTGCTTGTGGAGGTGATTATTATAAGAAACTCTTT
CACGGDYYKKLF
>TRGJP1|-|TRGV5
TGTGCCACCTGGGACAACCTACGAGGAACGTGGTGGTTCAAGATATTT
CATWDNLRGTWWFKIF
>TRGJ1/TRGJ2|-|TRGV8
TGTGCCACCTGGGATAGTCCTTTGGATAAGAAACTCTTT
CATWDSPLDKKLF
>TRGJ1/TRGJ2|-|TRGV11
TGTGCCTGCTGGATTAGGCGGGAGCGTTATTATAAGAAACTCTTT
CACWIRRERYYKKLF
>TRGJP1|-|TRGV10
TGTGCTGCGTGGGATTTATGTTATACCACTGGTTGGTTCAAGATATTT
CAAWDLCYTTGWFKIF
>TRGJP1|few|TRGV9
TGTGCCTTTTTTATACCACTTGGTTGGTTCAAGATATTT
CAFFIPLGWFKIF
>TRGJ1/TRGJ2|once|TRGV10
TGCGCTGCGGTGTGGGTTATAAGTGGTGTAGGTAAGAAACTCTTT
CAAVWVISGVGKKLF
>TRGJ1/TRGJ2|few|TRGV9
TGTGCCTTGTTGGGAGGTGATTATTATAAGAAACTCTTT
CALLGGDYYKKLF
>TRGJP2|-|TRGV11
TGTGCCTGCTGGCCCGTCCTAGGGATCAAGACGTTT
CACWPVLGIKTF
>TRGJP1|-|TRGV10
TGTGCTGCGTGGGACCCGCTAGCCATGGGTCCCACTGGTTGGTTCAAGATATTT
CAAWDPLAMGPTGWFKIF
>TRGJP1|once|TRGV4
TGTGCCCACCTGGGATGGGCCGATACCACTGGTTGGTTCAAGATATTT
CAHLGWADTTGWFKIF
>TRGJP1|large|TRGV9
TGTGCCTTTTTTTATACCACTGGTTGGTTCAAGATATTT
CAFFYTTGWFKIF
>TRGJ1/TRGJ2|once|TRGV8
TGTGCCACCTGGGATAGGCGGGGGGTGAATAAGAAACTCTTT
CATWDRRGVNKKLF
>TRGJ1/TRGJ2|-|TRGV8
TGTGCACTTGGGGATAGGGGGTTTAAGGATAAGAAACTCTTT
CALGDRGFKDKKLF
>TRGJ1/TRGJ2|-|TRGV10
TGTGCTGGCGTGGGGGGTTATTACAAGAAACTCTTT
CAGVGGYYKKLF
>TRGJ1/TRGJ2|-|TRGV10
TGTGCTGCGTGGCCTGGGAAACTCTTT
CAAWPGKLF
>TRGJ1/TRGJ2|few|TRGV10
TGTGCTGCGTGGGGGTATTATAAGAAACTCTTT
CAAWGYYKKLF
>TRGJ1/TRGJ2|-|TRGV2
TGTGCCACCTGGGACGGGCTATTGGAAAAGAAACTCTTT
CATWDGLLEKKLF
>TRGJP1|once|TRGV11
TGTGCCTGCTGGCCATATACCACTGGTTGGTTCAAGATATTT
CACWPYTTGWFKIF
>TRGJ1/TRGJ2|-|TRGV9
TGTGCCTTGTGGGAGTATTCGAGAAAACTCTTT
CALWEYSRKLF
>TRGJ1/TRGJ2|-|TRGV8
TGTGCCACTGGCATATTTCGTTATAAGAAACTCTTT
CATGIFRYKKLF
>TRGJP1|-|TRGV10
TGTGCTGCGTGGGATAGGGGGGCCACTGGTTGGTTCAAGATATTT
CAAWDRGATGWFKIF
>TRGJP2|-|TRGV2
TGTGCCACCTGGGATCGGATTGATCAGACGTTT
CATWDRIDQTF
>TRGJP1|few|TRGV10
TGTGCTGCGTGGGATATATCTGGTTGGTTCAAGATATTT
CAAWDISGWFKIF
>TRGJ1/TRGJ2|-|TRGV4
TGTGCCACCTGGGATGGGCGAGCACTGTATTATAAGAAACTCTTT
CATWDGRALYYKKLF
>TRGJ1/TRGJ2|-|TRGV10
TGTGCTGCGTGGGAATTGGGAATAATTTATTATAAGAAACTCTTT
CAAWELGIIYYKKLF
>TRGJ1/TRGJ2|hyperexpanded|TRGV4
TGTGCCGCGTTTATGCCCCCTCGAAATTATTATAAGAAACTCTTT
CAAFMPPRNYYKKLF
>TRGJ1/TRGJ2|-|TRGV10
TGTGCTTGCGTGGGCCCTGGGAAACTCTTT
CACVGPGKLF
>TRGJP1|-|TRGV5
TGTGCCACCTGGGACAACCGTAGCAGGGAACGTGGTTGGTTCAAGATATTT
CATWDNRSRERGWFKIF
>TRGJ1/TRGJ2|-|TRGV5
TGTGCCGTGCATAGGGAAAGAAATCTCTTT
CAVHRERNLF
>TRGJP1|-|TRGV4
TGTGCCACCTGGATTGGTTGGTTCAAGATATTT
CATWIGWFKIF
>TRGJP1|few|TRGV4
TGTGCCACCTGGGGATGGGCCGATACCACTGGTTGGTTCAAGATATTT
CATWGWADTTGWFKIF
>TRGJP1|-|TRGV10
TGTGCTGCGTGGAAAACAGGAGGGAATACCACTGGTTGGTTCAAGATATTT
CAAWKTGGNTTGWFKIF
>TRGJ1/TRGJ2|-|TRGV3
TGTGCCACCTGGGACATTCCTATTATTAATAAGAAACTCTTT
CATWDIPIINKKLF
>TRGJ1/TRGJ2|-|TRGV4
TGTGCCGCGTTTATGCCCCCCTCGAAATATTATAAGAAACTCTTT
CAAFMPPSKYYKKLF
>TRGJP1|-|TRGV4
TGTGCCACCTGGGATGGGGAGAAGTGGTTGGTCAAGATATTT
CATWDGEKWLVKIF
>TRGJP1|few|TRGV10
TGTGCTGCGTGGGAGTTGTCTGGTTGGTTCAAGATATTT
CAAWELSGWFKIF
>TRGJ1/TRGJ2|-|TRGV4
TGTGCCACCTGGGATGGGCCGCCCCAGAAGTCGAATTATTATAAGAAACTCTTT
CATWDGPPQKSNYYKKLF
>TRGJP1|-|TRGV4
TGTGCCACCTTGGGACGGTTCAAGATATTT
CATLGRFKIF
>TRGJ1/TRGJ2|hyperexpanded|TRGV10
TGTGCTGCGTGGGATTTGGATTATTATAAGAAACTCTTT
CAAWDLDYYKKLF
>TRGJ1/TRGJ2|-|TRGV9
TGTGCCTTGTGTAACCTTTATTATAAGAAACTCTTT
CALCNLYYKKLF
>TRGJ1/TRGJ2|-|TRGV2
TGTGCCACCTGGACCCTTACCCGGAATTATTATAAGAAACTCTTT
CATWTLTRNYYKKLF
>TRGJ1/TRGJ2|large|TRGV2
TGTGCCACCTGGGACGGGCATTATTATAAGAAACTCTTT
CATWDGHYYKKLF
>TRGJ1/TRGJ2|-|TRGV10
TGTGCTGCGTGGGATCCTAAGAAACTCTTT
CAAWDPKKLF
>TRGJ1/TRGJ2|-|TRGV10
TGCGCTGCGGTGGGTATTATAAGTGGTGTAGGTAAGAAACTCTTT
CAAVGIISGVGKKLF
>TRGJP2|-|TRGV10
TGTGCTGCTCAAAAGGGTAGTGATTGGATCAAGACGTTT
CAAQKGSDWIKTF
>TRGJ1/TRGJ2|-|TRGV10
TGTGCTGCGTGGGATTGGGGAAATATTTATTATAAGAAACTCTTT
CAAWDWGNIYYKKLF
>TRGJ1/TRGJ2|-|TRGV9
TGTGCCTTGTGGGGAGTATTCGAGAAACTCTTT
CALWGVFEKLF
>TRGJ1/TRGJ2|hyperexpanded|TRGV4
TGTGCCACCTGGGGATCCGGCAATTATTATAAGAAACTCTTT
CATWGSGNYYKKLF
>TRGJ1/TRGJ2|-|TRGV3
TGTGCCACCTGGGACAGGCGAAAGAAACTCTTT
CATWDRRKKLF
>TRGJ1/TRGJ2|-|TRGV10
TGTGCTGCGTGGATTGGAGTTAGTGATTATAAGAAACTCTTT
CAAWIGVSDYKKLF
>TRGJ1/TRGJ2|-|TRGV2
TGTGCCACCTGGGACACTTTGGGCCATAAGAAACTCTTT
CATWDTLGHKKLF
>TRGJP1|few|TRGV4
TGTGCCACCTGGGATGGGTCCGATACCACTGGTTGGTTCAAGATATTT
CATWDGSDTTGWFKIF